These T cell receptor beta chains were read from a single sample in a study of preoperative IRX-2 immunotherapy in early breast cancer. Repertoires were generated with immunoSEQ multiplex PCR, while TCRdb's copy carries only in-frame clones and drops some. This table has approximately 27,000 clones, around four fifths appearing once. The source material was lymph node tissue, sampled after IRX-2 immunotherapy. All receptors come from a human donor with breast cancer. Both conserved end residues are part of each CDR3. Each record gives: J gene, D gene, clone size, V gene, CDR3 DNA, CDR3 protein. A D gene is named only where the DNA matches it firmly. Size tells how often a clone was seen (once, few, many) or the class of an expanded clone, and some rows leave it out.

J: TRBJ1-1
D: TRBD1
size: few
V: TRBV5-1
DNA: TGCGCCAGCAGCTCGGGACAGGGGTTAAACACTGAAGCTTTCTTT
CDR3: CASSSGQGLNTEAFF

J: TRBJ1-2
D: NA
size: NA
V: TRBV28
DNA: TGTGCCAGCAGTTTCCGCAGGGTGGGCTACACCTTC
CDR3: CASSFRRVGYTF

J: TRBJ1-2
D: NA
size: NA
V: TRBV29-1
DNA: TGCACCACCGAGGTGGGGGCGTCGGGCTACACCTTC
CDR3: CTTEVGASGYTF

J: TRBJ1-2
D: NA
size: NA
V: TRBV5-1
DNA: TGCGCCAGCAGCTTGGCCGGAACAGCGATCTATGGCTACACCTTC
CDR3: CASSLAGTAIYGYTF

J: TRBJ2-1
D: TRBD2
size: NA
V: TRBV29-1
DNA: TGCAGCGTTATCAATCGGGGGGGTGGTGAGCAGTTCTTC
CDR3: CSVINRGGGEQFF

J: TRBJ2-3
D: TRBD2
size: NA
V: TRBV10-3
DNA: TGTGCCATCAGTGAGTTGGCGGGGGGGAAAAATACGCAGTATTTT
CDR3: CAISELAGGKNTQYF

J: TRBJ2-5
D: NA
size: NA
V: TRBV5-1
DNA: TGCGCCAGCAGCTTGGTTGGCGTTCAAGAGACCCAGTACTTC
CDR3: CASSLVGVQETQYF

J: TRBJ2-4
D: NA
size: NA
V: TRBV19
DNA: TGTGCCAGTACCTCTGGGGGACTAGCCAAAAACATTCAGTACTTC
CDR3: CASTSGGLAKNIQYF

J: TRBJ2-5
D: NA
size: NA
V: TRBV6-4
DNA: TGTGCCATCGGGCAGAAAGAGACCCAGTACTTC
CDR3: CAIGQKETQYF

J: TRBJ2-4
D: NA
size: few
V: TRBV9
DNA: TGTGCCAGCAGTGAAGGAGCCAAAAACATTCAGTACTTC
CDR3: CASSEGAKNIQYF

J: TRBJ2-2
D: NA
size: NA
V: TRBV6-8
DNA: TGTGCCATCAGTGTACGCAGTACGAACACCGGGGAGCTGTTTTTT
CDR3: CAISVRSTNTGELFF

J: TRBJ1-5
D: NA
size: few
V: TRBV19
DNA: TGTGCCAGTACCCACAGGGACAATCAGCCCCAGCATTTT
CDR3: CASTHRDNQPQHF